This T cell receptor beta chain comes out of a study of T cell responses to AZD1222 COVID-19 vaccine. To note about this clone: Its antigen is not known.

CDR3 length: 14 residues. Clones were read by immunoSEQ multiplex PCR, and TCRdb kept only the in-frame ones, dropping some. The table lists 65,000 to 95,000 clones, roughly 84% of them singletons. Overall study findings and caveats: Spike-specific TCR breadth and depth grew following two AZD1222 doses. In the spike-specific TCR repertoire, nearly half reportedly target unmutated variant regions. CD4 TCRs linked to vaccination spanned spike, dominating at 160-218 and 743-854. White British donors predominated, females outnumbered males, and clonal diversity was possibly underestimated.

The chain joins TRBV21-1 to TRBJ1-5; the D call in the table, TRBD1, was not verified against the DNA. TRBV21-1 is tagged as a pseudogene. This receptor was obtained from an adult in good health. Sequencing was performed on peripheral blood, taken on day 0 of AZD1222 vaccination. CDR3 loop: CASSRRQGYQPQHF. CDR3 sequence (DNA): TGTGCCAGCAGCCGACGACAGGGTTACCAGCCCCAGCATTTT.